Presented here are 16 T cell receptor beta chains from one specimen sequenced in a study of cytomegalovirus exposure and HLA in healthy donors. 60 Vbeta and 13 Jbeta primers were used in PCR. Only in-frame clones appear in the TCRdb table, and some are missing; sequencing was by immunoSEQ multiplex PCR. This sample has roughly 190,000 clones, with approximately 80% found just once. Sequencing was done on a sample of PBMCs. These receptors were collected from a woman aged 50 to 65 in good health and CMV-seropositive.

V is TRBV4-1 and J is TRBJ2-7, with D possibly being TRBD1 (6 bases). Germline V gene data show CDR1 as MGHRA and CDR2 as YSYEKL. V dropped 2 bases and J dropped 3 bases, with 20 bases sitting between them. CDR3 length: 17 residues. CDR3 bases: TGCGCCAGCAGCCAAACGACGGGGACAAATGGGCTCTACGAGCAGTACTTC. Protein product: CASSQTTGTNGLYEQYF.

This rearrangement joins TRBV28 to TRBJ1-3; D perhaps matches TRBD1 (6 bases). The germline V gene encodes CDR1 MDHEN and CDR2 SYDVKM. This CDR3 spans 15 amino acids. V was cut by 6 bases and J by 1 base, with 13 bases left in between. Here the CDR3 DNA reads TGTGCCAGCAGGGCCGGGACATTTTCTGGAAACACCATATATTTT. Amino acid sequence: CASRAGTFSGNTIYF.

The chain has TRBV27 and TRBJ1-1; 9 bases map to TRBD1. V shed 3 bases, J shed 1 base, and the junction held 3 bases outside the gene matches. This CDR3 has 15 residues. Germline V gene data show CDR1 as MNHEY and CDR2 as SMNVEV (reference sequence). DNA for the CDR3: TGTGCCAGCAGTTTTGTGGGACAGGGGAACACTGAAGCTTTCTTT. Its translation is CASSFVGQGNTEAFF.

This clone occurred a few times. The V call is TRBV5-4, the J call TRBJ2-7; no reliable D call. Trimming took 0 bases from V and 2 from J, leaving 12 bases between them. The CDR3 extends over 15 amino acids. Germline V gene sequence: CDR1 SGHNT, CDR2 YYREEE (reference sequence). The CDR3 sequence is CASSLDVGSTYEQYF. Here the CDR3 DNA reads TGTGCCAGCAGCTTGGATGTGGGCTCCACCTACGAGCAGTACTTC. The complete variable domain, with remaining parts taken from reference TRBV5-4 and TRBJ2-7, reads ETGVTQSPTHLIKTRGQQVTLRCSSQSGHNTVSWYQQALGQGPQFIFQYYREEENGRGNFPPRFSGLQFPNYSSELNVNALELDDSALYLCASSLDVGSTYEQYFGPGTRLTVT.

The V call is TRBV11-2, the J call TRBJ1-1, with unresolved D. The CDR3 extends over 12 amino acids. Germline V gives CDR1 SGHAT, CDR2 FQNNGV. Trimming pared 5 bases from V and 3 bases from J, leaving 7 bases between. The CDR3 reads CASSRRYTEAFF. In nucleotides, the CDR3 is TGTGCCAGCAGCCGGAGATACACTGAAGCTTTCTTT.

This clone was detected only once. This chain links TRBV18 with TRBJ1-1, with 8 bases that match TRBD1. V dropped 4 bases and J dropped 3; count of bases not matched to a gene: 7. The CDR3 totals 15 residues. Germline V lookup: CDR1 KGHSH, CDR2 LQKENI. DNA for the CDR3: TGTGCCAGCTCACGCAGACAGGGGAGGGACACTGAAGCTTTCTTT. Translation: CASSRRQGRDTEAFF. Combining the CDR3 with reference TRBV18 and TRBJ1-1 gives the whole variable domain NAGVMQNPRHLVRRRGQEARLRCSPMKGHSHVYWYRQLPEEGLKFMVYLQKENIIDESGMPKERFSAEFPKEGPSILRIQQVVRGDSAAYFCASSRRQGRDTEAFFGQGTRLTVV.

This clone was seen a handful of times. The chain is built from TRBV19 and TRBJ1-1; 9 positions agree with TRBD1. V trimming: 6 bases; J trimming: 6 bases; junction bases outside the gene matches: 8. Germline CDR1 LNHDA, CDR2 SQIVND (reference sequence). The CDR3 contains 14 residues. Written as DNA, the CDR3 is TGTGCCAGTAGGTCTACAGGGGGCGAGGCTGAAGCTTTCTTT. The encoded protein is CASRSTGGEAEAFF.

Here the CDR3 reads CASSLGHLGGNTIYF. Here the CDR3 DNA reads TGCGCCAGCAGCTTGGGACATCTGGGTGGAAACACCATATATTTT. The gene calls are TRBV5-1 and TRBJ1-3; D is uncertain. The CDR3 is made up of 15 amino acids. Per the germline V gene, CDR1 is SGHRS and CDR2 is YFSETQ. Between the trimmed V and J ends, which lost 0 bases and 3 bases, there was a span of 10 bases.

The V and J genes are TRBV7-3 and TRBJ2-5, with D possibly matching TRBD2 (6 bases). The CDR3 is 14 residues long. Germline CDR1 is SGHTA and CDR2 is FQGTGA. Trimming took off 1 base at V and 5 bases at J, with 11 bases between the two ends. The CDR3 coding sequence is TGTGCCAGCAGCTTAAGGGCAGGGAGGGAGACCCAGTACTTC. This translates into CASSLRAGRETQYF.

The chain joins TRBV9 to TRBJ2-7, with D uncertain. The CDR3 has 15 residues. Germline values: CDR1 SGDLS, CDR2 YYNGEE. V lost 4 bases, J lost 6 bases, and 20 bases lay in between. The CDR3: CASSTTSGRETEQYF. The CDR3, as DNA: TGTGCCAGCAGCACAACCTCGGGTCGAGAAACCGAGCAGTACTTC.

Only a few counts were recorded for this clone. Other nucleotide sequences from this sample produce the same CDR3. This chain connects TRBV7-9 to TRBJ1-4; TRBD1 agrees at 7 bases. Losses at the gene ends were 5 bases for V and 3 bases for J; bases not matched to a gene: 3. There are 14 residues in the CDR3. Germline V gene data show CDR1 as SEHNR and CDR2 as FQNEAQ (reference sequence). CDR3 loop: CASSLTGANEKLFF. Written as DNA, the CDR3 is TGTGCCAGCAGCCTAACAGGGGCTAATGAAAAACTGTTTTTT.

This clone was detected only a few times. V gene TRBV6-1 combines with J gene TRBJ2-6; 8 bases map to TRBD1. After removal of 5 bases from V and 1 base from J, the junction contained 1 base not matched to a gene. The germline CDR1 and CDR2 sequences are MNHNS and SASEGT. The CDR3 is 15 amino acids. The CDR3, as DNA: TGTGCCAGCAGTACAGGGGGTTCTGGGGCCAACGTCCTGACTTTC. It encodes CASSTGGSGANVLTF.

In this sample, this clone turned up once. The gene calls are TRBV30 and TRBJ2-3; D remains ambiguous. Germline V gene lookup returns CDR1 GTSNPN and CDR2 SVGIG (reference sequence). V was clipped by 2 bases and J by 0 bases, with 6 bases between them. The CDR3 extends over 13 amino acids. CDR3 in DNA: TGTGCCTGGAGTTGGGCAAGCACAGATACGCAGTATTTT. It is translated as CAWSWASTDTQYF.

The CDR3 here is CSVAWGAGTDETQYF. The CDR3 region has the DNA TGCAGCGTTGCTTGGGGAGCAGGAACCGACGAGACCCAGTACTTC. This chain joins TRBV29-1 and TRBJ2-5; D possibly corresponds to TRBD2 (5 bases). CDR1 and CDR2 from the germline V gene are SQVTM and ANQGSEA. The length of the CDR3 is 15 residues. The V end was cut by 4 bases, the J end by 5 bases, with 20 bases between.

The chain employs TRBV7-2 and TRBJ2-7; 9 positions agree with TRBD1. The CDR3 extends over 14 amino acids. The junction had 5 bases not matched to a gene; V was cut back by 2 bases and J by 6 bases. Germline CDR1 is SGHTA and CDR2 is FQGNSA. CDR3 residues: CASSLRTGVFEQYF. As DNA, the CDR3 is TGTGCCAGCAGCTTAAGGACAGGGGTATTCGAGCAGTACTTC. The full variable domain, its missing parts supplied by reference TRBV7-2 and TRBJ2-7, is GAGVSQSPSNKVTEKGKDVELRCDPISGHTALYWYRQSLGQGLEFLIYFQGNSAPDKSGLPSDRFSAERTGGSVSTLTIQRTQQEDSAVYLCASSLRTGVFEQYFGPGTRLTVT.

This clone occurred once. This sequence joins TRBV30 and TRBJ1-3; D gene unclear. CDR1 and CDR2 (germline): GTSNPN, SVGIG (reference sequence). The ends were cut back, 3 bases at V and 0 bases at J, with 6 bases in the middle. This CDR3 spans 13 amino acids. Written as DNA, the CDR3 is TGTGCCTGGAGGAGGAGCTCTGGAAACACCATATATTTT. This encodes CAWRRSSGNTIYF.